The 18 T cell receptor beta chains below all came from one sample that was sequenced in a study of identifying expanded T cells in peripheral blood. Data came from immunoSEQ multiplex PCR; TCRdb stores just in-frame clones and leaves some out. This table holds 90,000 to 110,000 clones, less than 90% found once. Sequenced sample: blood. The receptors come from a person aged 18 to 75 in good health.

V and J are TRBV28 and TRBJ1-5, with D perhaps matching TRBD1 (5 bases). The germline V and J ends were trimmed by 7 bases and 9 bases, with 28 bases remaining between them. The germline V gene has CDR1 MDHEN and CDR2 SYDVKM. This CDR3 has 17 amino acids. The CDR3 sequence: CASIAGTADSPWMPQHF. The CDR3 bases are TGTGCCAGCATAGCCGGGACGGCAGATTCCCCTTGGATGCCCCAGCATTTT. Full variable domain (missing parts from reference TRBV28 and TRBJ1-5): DVKVTQSSRYLVKRTGEKVFLECVQDMDHENMFWYRQDPGLGLRLIYFSYDVKMKEKGDIPEGYSVSREKKERFSLILESASTNQTSMYLCASIAGTADSPWMPQHFGDGTRLSIL.

The chain carries TRBV6-1 and TRBJ2-3, with 10 nucleotides matching TRBD1. The CDR3 has 12 amino acids. V was clipped by 1 base and J by 15 bases; unmatched bases: 4. The germline gives CDR1 MNHNS, CDR2 SASEGT. The CDR3 bases are TGTGCCAGCAGTGAAGACTGGACAGGGGGATATTTT. Translation gives CASSEDWTGGYF.

The chain uses TRBV5-4 and TRBJ2-7; D is uncertain. V shed 3 bases and J shed 5 bases, with 15 bases lying between them. The CDR3 loop spans 14 amino acids. Germline CDR1 SGHNT, CDR2 YYREEE (reference sequence). The CDR3 here is CASSSARWTDEQYF. CDR3 sequence (DNA): TGTGCCAGCAGCTCGGCCAGATGGACGGACGAGCAGTACTTC.

The rearrangement links TRBV28 to TRBJ2-5; 8 positions agree with TRBD2. The trim removed 11 bases at V and 6 bases at J, leaving 8 bases unmatched. Germline V gene data show CDR1 as MDHEN and CDR2 as SYDVKM. The CDR3 is made up of 12 amino acids. CDR3 region: CALGGEGKTQYF. In DNA form, the CDR3 reads TGTGCCCTCGGGGGGGAGGGGAAGACCCAGTACTTC.

This clone has a single count. V is TRBV6-6 and J is TRBJ1-5; D not resolved. V was clipped by 5 bases and J by 1 base, with 6 bases between them. Germline-derived CDR1 and CDR2 are MNHNY and SVGAGI (reference sequence). The CDR3 covers 13 residues. The CDR3, as DNA: TGTGCCAGCAGTCGAGTCAGCAATCAGCCCCAGCATTTT. Protein sequence: CASSRVSNQPQHF.

V is TRBV11-2 and J is TRBJ1-1; 7 bases fit TRBD1. V gave up 5 bases and J gave up 7 bases; unmatched junction bases: 4. Germline V gene data show CDR1 as SGHAT and CDR2 as FQNNGV. The CDR3 extends over 12 amino acids. The CDR3 reads CASSRYRGEAFF. CDR3 sequence (DNA): TGTGCCAGCAGCCGCTACAGGGGTGAAGCTTTCTTT.

This sequence joins TRBV15 and TRBJ2-7; D is unresolved. This CDR3 is 14 amino acids long. Trimming cost V 1 base and J 4 bases, with 11 bases left between them. CDR1 is LNHNV and CDR2 is YYDKDF in the germline V gene (reference sequence). CDR3 bases: TGTGCCACCAGCAGAGTTTTTGGGGATTACGAGCAGTACTTC. It codes for CATSRVFGDYEQYF.

The chain uses TRBV9 and TRBJ2-7; maybe TRBD1 (5 bases). Between the trimmed V and J ends, which lost 3 bases and 4 bases, there was a span of 14 bases. The CDR3 sequence is 14 residues long. Germline CDR1 and CDR2: SGDLS and YYNGEE. The CDR3 nucleotides are TGTGCCAGCAGCGAGGGGCGCGGCCCATACGAGCAGTACTTC. The encoded protein is CASSEGRGPYEQYF. Complete variable domain (other parts from reference TRBV9 and TRBJ2-7): DSGVTQTPKHLITATGQRVTLRCSPRSGDLSVYWYQQSLDQGLQFLIQYYNGEERAKGNILERFSAQQFPDLHSELNLSSLELGDSALYFCASSEGRGPYEQYFGPGTRLTVT.

The rearrangement joins TRBV20-1 to TRBJ1-2; D gene uncertain. V shed 5 bases and J shed 8 bases, with 12 bases lying between them. The CDR3 totals 11 residues. Looked up from germline, CDR1 is DFQATT and CDR2 is SNEGSKA (reference sequence). The CDR3 bases are TGCAGTGCTGGTGAGCGGCGGGGCTACACCTTC. This sequence encodes CSAGERRGYTF.

The rearrangement links TRBV11-2 to TRBJ1-6; D possibly corresponds to TRBD1 (5 bases). This CDR3 spans 16 amino acids. Germline V gene lookup returns CDR1 SGHAT and CDR2 FQNNGV. The germline V and J ends were trimmed by 3 bases and 0 bases, with 9 bases remaining between them. Here the CDR3 DNA reads TGTGCCAGCAGCTTGGAGGGGAACTCCTATAATTCACCCCTCCACTTT. It codes for CASSLEGNSYNSPLHF.

This chain connects TRBV7-2 to TRBJ2-7, with 8 bases identical to TRBD1. The CDR3 totals 17 residues. V dropped 0 bases and J dropped 1; count of bases not matched to a gene: 8. The germline gives CDR1 SGHTA, CDR2 FQGNSA. The CDR3 bases are TGTGCCAGCAGCTTAGCATCACAGGGGGAGCTGTCCTACGAGCAGTACTTC. This codes for CASSLASQGELSYEQYF.

The chain carries TRBV6-6 and TRBJ2-7; D unclear. V shed 5 bases and J shed 2 bases, with 7 bases lying between them. The CDR3 length is 12 residues. Germline CDR1 and CDR2: MNHNY and SVGAGI (reference sequence). This CDR3 reads CASSTVTYEQYF. DNA of the CDR3: TGTGCCAGCAGTACGGTTACCTACGAGCAGTACTTC.

The chain joins TRBV6-1 to TRBJ1-5; TRBD1 might be the D (6 bases). The CDR3 totals 13 residues. Germline V gene data show CDR1 as MNHNS and CDR2 as SASEGT. The V end was cut by 7 bases, the J end by 1 base, with 8 bases between. The CDR3 sequence: CASNRESNQPQHF. CDR3 coding DNA: TGTGCCAGCAACAGGGAGAGCAATCAGCCCCAGCATTTT.

The chain has TRBV7-8 and TRBJ2-3, with TRBD2 matching 9 bases. In germline, CDR1 is SGHVS, CDR2 FQNEAQ. V was pared by 3 bases and J by 2 bases, with 12 bases of the junction left unmatched. This CDR3 contains 18 residues. The CDR3 is CASSFPQPKREATDTQYF. The CDR3 region has the DNA TGTGCCAGCAGCTTCCCACAGCCCAAGCGGGAGGCCACAGATACGCAGTATTTT.

The rearrangement joins TRBV15 to TRBJ2-1, with TRBD2 matching over 10 bases. V was pared by 0 bases and J by 5 bases, with 1 base of the junction left unmatched. The CDR3 loop spans 15 amino acids. In germline, CDR1 is LNHNV, CDR2 YYDKDF (reference sequence). CDR3 region: CATSREAGGNNEQFF. The CDR3 DNA is TGTGCCACCAGCAGAGAAGCGGGAGGGAACAATGAGCAGTTCTTC.

This chain connects TRBV27 to TRBJ2-1; D may be TRBD1 or TRBD2 (5 bases each). The CDR3 totals 13 residues. V was pared by 0 bases and J by 13 bases, with 13 bases between. Germline V lookup: CDR1 MNHEY, CDR2 SMNVEV (reference sequence). DNA of the CDR3: TGTGCCAGCAGTTTATCAGGACATGAGGGACAGTTCTTC. Protein sequence: CASSLSGHEGQFF.

V and J are TRBV2 and TRBJ2-2, with D maybe TRBD2 (6 bases). The germline V gene encodes CDR1 SNHLY and CDR2 FYNNEI. Trimming shortened V by 11 bases and J by 3 bases, and 16 bases separated the two germline ends. The CDR3 runs 14 residues. Here the CDR3 DNA reads TGTGCCGGAAACCGGCGGGAACACACCGGGGAGCTGTTTTTT. It translates to CAGNRREHTGELFF.

This clone came up a few times. The V and J genes are TRBV11-3 and TRBJ2-7; a weak D match, TRBD2 (5 bases). Germline lookup yields CDR1 SGHNT and CDR2 YENEEA. The V gene lost 5 bases and the J gene lost 3 bases, with 11 bases spanning the gap. The CDR3 consists of 13 residues. The CDR3 spells CASSLGGGYEQYF. CDR3 sequence (DNA): TGTGCCAGCAGCCTCGGAGGCGGCTACGAGCAGTACTTC.